The sequence of this T cell receptor beta chain was determined in a study of early T cells in non-severe SARS-CoV-2 infection. The CDR3 totals 12 residues. CDR1 is MGHRA and CDR2 is YSYEKL in the germline V gene. With 1 base removed from V and 13 bases from J, the gap between germline ends came to 13 bases. As part of library construction, unique molecular identifiers were attached to individual cDNA molecules. MiXCR, run by TCRdb on the 5' RACE reads, gives a single entry per CDR3 protein. The data hold more than 40,000 distinct CDR3 sequences, with under 4.5% observed a single time. Source material: whole blood. This receptor was taken from an adult who was a healthcare worker with PCR-confirmed SARS-CoV-2 infection or an uninfected control (not recorded which). This chain links TRBV4-1 with TRBJ1-2; D not resolved. The CDR3 nucleotides are TGCGCCAGCAGCCAAGTTGCCGGGAACCGCACCTTC. This translates into CASSQVAGNRTF.